The T cell receptor beta chain described here comes from a study of neoadjuvant nivolumab and ipilimumab in lung cancer. On this clone: The antigen remains unidentified.

The CDR3 contains 16 residues. The germline V gene encodes CDR1 KGHSH and CDR2 LQKENI. J was trimmed by 2 bases and V by 2 bases; bases with no gene match: 7. The data were produced by immunoSEQ multiplex PCR, yet TCRdb's version contains in-frame clones alone and is incomplete. This sample has approximately 6,800 clones; approximately 88% occur once, and the top ten carry 4.5% to 5.5%. General study results and limits: TCR receptors were sequenced in few samples. Resected-tumor TCR richness correlated positively with pretherapy blood richness.

The sequence derives from an adult with non-small cell lung cancer. The starting material was tumor tissue, obtained after neoadjuvant nivolumab, alone or with ipilimumab, at or shortly before surgery. The chain couples TRBV18 to TRBJ2-7, with 9 bases fitting TRBD1. The CDR3 is CASSPFPGQGPYEQYF. CDR3 bases: TGTGCCAGCTCACCATTTCCGGGACAGGGACCCTACGAGCAGTACTTC. Based on the CDR3 plus reference TRBV18 and TRBJ2-7, the full variable domain is NAGVMQNPRHLVRRRGQEARLRCSPMKGHSHVYWYRQLPEEGLKFMVYLQKENIIDESGMPKERFSAEFPKEGPSILRIQQVVRGDSAAYFCASSPFPGQGPYEQYFGPGTRLTVT.